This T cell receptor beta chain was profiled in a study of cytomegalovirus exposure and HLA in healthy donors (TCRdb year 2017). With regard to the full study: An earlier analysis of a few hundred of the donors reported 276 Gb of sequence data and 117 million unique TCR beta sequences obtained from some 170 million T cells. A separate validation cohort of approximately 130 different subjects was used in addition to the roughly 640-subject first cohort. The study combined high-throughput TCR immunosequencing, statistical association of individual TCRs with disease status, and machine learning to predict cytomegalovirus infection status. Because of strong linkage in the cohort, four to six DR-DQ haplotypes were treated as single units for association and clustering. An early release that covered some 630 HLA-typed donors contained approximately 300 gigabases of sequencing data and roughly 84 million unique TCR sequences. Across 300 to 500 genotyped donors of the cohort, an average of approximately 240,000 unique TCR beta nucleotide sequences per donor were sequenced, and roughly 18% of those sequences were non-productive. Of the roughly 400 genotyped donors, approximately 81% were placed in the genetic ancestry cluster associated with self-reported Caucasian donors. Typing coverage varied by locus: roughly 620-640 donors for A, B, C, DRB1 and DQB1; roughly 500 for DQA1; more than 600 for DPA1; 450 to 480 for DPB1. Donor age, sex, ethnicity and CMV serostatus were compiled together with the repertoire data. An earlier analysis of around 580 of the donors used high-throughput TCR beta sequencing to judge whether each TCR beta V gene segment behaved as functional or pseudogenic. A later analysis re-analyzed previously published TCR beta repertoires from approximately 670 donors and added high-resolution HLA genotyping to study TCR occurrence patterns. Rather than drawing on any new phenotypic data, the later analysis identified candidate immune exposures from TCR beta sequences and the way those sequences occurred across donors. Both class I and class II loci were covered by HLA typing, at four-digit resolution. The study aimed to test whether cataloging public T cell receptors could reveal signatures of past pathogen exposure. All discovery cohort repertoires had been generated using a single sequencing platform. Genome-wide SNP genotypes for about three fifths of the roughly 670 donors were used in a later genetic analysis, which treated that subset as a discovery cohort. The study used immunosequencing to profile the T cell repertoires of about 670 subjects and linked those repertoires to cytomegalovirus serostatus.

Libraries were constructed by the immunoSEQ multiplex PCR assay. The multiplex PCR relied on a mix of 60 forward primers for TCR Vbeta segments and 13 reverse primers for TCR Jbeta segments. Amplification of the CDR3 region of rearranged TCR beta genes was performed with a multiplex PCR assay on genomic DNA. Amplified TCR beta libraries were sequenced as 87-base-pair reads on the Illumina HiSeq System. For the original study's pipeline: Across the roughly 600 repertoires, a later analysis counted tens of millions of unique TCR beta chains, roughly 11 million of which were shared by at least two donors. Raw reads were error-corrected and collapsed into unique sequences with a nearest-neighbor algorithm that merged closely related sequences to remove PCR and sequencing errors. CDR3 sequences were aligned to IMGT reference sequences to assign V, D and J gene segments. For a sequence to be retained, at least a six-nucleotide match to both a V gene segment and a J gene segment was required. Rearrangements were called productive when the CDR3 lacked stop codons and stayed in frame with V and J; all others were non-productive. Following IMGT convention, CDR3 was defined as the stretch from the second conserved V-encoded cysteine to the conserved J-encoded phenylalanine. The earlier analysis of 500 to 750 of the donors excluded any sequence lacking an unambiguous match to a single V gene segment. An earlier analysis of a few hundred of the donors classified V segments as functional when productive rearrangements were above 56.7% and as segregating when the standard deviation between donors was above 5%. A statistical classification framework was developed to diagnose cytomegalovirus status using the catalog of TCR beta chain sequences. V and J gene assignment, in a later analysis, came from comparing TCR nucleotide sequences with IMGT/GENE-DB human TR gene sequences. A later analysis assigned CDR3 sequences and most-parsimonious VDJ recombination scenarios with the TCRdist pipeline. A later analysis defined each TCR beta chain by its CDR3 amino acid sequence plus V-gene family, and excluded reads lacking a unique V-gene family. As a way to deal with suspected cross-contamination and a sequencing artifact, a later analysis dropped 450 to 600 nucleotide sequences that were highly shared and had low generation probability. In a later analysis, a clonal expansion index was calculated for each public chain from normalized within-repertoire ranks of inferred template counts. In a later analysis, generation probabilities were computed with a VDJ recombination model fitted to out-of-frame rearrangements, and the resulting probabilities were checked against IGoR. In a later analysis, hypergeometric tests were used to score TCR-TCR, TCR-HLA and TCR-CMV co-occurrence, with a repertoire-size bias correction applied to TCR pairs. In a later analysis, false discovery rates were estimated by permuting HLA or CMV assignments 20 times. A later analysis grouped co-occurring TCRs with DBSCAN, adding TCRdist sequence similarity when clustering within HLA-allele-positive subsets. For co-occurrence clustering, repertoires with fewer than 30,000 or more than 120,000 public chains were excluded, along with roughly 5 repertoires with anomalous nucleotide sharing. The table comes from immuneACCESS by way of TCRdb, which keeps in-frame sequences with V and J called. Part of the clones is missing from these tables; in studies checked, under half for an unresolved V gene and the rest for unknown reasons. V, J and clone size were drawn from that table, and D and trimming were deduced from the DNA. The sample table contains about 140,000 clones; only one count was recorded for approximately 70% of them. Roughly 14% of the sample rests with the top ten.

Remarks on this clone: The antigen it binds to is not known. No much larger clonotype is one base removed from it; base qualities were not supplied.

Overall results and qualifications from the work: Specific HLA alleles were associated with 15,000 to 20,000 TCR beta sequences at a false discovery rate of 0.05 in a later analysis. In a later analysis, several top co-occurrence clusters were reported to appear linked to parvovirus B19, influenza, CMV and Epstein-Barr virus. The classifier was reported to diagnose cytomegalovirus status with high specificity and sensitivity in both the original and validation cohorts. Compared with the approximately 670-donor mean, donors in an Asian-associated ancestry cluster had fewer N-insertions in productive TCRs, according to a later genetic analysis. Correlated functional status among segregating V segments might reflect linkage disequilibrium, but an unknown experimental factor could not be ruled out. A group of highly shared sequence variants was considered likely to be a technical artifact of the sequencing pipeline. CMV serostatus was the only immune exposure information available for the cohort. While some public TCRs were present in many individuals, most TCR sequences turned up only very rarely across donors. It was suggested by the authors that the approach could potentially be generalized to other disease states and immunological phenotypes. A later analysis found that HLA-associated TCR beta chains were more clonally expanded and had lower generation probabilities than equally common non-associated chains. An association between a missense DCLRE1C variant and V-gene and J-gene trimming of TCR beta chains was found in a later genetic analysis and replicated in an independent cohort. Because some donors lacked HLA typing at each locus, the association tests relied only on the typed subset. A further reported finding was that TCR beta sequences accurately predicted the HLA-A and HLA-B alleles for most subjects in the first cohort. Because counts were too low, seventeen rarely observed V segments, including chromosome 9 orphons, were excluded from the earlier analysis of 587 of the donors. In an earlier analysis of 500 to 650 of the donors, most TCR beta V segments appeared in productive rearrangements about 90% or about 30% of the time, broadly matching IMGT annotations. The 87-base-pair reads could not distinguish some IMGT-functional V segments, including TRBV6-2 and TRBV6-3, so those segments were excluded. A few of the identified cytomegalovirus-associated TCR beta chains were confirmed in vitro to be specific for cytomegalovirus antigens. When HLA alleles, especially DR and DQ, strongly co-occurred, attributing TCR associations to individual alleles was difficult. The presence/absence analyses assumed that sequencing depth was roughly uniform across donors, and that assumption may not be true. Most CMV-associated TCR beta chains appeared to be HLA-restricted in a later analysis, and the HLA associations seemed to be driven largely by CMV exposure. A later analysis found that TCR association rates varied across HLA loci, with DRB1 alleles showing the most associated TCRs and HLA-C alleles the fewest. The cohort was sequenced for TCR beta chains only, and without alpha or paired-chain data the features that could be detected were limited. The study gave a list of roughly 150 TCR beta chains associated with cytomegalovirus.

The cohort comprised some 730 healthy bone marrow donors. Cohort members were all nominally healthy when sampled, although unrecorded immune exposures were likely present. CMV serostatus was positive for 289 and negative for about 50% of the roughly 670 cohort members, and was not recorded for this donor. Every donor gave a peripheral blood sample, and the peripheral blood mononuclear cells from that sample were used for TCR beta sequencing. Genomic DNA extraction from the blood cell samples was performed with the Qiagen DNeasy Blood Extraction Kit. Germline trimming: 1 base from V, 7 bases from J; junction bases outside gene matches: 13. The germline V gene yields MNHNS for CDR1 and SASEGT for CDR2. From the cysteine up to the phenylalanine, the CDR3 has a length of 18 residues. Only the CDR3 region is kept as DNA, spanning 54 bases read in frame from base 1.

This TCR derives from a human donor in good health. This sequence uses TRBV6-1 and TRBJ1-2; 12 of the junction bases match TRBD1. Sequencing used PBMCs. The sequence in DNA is TGTGCCAGCAGTGAAGGTGTTGTTGGGACAGGGGGCGTGAGTGGCTACACCTTC. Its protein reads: CASSEGVVGTGGVSGYTF.